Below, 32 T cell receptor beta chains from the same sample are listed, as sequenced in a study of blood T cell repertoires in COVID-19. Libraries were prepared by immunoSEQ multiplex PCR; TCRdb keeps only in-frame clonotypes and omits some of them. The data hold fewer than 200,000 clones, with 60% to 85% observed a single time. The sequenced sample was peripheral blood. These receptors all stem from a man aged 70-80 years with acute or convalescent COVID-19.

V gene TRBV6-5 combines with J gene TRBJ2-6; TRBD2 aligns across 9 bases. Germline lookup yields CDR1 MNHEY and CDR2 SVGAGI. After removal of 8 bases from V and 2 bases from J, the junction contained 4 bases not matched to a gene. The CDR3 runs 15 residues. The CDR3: CASGLAGAGANVLTF. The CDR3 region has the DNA TGTGCCAGCGGGTTAGCGGGAGCTGGGGCCAACGTCCTGACTTTC.

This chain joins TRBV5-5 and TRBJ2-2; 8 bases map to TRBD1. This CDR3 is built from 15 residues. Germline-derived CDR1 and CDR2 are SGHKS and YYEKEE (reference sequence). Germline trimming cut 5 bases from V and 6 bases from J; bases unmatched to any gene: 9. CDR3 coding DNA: TGTGCCAGCAGTTTCATTCAGGGGGCGTCCGGGGAGCTGTTTTTT. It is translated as CASSFIQGASGELFF.

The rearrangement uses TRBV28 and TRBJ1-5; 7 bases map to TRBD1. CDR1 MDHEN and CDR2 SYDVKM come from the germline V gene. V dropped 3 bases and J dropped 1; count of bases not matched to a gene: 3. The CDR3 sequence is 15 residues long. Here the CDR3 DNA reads TGTGCCAGCAGTTTCCCGGACAGGAGCAATCAGCCCCAGCATTTT. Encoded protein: CASSFPDRSNQPQHF.

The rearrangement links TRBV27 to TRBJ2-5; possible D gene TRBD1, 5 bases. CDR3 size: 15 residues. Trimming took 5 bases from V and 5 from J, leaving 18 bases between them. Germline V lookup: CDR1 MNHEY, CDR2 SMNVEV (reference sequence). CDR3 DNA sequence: TGTGCCAGCAGTCTCCGCGCAGGGTGGCTGGAGACCCAGTACTTC. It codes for CASSLRAGWLETQYF.

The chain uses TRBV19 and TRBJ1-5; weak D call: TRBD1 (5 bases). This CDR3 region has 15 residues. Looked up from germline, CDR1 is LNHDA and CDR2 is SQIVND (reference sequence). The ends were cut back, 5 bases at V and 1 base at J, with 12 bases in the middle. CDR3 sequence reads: CASSGRGGSNQPQHF. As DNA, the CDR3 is TGTGCCAGTAGTGGAAGGGGTGGGAGCAATCAGCCCCAGCATTTT.

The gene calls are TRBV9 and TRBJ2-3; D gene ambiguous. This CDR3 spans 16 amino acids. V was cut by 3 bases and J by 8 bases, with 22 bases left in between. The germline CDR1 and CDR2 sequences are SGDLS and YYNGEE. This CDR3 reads CASSASSGQVFGTQYF. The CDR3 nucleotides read TGTGCCAGCAGCGCTTCTTCCGGTCAGGTCTTTGGTACGCAGTATTTT.

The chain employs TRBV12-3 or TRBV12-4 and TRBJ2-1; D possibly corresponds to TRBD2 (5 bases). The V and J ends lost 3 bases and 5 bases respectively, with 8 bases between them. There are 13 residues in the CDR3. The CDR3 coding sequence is TGTGCCAGCAGTTTCCAGCGGAACAATGAGCAGTTCTTC. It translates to CASSFQRNNEQFF.

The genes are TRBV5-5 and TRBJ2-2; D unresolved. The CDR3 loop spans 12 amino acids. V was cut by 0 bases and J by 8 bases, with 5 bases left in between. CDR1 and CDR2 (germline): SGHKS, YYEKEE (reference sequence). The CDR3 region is CASSLARGELFF. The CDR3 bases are TGTGCCAGCAGCTTGGCCCGGGGGGAGCTGTTTTTT. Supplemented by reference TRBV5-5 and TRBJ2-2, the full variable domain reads DAGVTQSPTHLIKTRGQQVTLRCSPISGHKSVSWYQQVLGQGPQFIFQYYEKEERGRGNFPDRFSARQFPNYSSELNVNALLLGDSALYLCASSLARGELFFGEGSRLTVL.

The CDR3 DNA is TGTGCCAGCAGCCCCCGGGACAGGAGACTCGAGCAGTACTTC. It specifies CASSPRDRRLEQYF. This chain joins TRBV3-1 (or the pseudogene TRBV3-2) and TRBJ2-7; 8 bases line up with TRBD1. The V gene end was trimmed by 4 bases and the J gene end by 6 bases; junction bases not matched to a gene: 8. Germline CDR1 LGHDT, CDR2 YNNKEL (reference sequence). The CDR3 extends over 14 amino acids.

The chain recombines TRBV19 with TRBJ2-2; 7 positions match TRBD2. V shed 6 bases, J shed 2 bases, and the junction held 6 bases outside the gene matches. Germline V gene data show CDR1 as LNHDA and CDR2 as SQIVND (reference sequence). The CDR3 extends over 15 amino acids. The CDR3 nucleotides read TGTGCCAGTAGAATGAGCGGGGCAAACACCGGGGAGCTGTTTTTT. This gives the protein CASRMSGANTGELFF.

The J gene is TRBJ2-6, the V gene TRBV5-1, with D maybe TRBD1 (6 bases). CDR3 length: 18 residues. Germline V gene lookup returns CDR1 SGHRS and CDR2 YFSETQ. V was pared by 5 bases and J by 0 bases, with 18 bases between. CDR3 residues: CASRLRTGTSSGANVLTF. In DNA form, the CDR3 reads TGCGCCAGCAGATTACGAACAGGGACCAGCTCTGGGGCCAACGTCCTGACTTTC.

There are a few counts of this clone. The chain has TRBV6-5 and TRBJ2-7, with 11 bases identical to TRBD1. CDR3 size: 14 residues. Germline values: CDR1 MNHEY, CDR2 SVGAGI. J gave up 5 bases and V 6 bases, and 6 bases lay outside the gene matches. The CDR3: CASRLRDRGNEQYF. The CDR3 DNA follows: TGTGCCAGCAGACTCCGGGACAGGGGGAACGAGCAGTACTTC.

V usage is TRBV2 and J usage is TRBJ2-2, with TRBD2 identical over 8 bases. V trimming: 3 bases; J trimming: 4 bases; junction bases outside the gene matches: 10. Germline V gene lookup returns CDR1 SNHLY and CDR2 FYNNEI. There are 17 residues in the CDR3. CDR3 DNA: TGTGCCAGCAGTGAGCACGAAGCGGGAGTTGTCACCGGGGAGCTGTTTTTT. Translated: CASSEHEAGVVTGELFF. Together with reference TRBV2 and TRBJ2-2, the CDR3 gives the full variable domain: EPEVTQTPSHQVTQMGQEVILRCVPISNHLYFYWYRQILGQKVEFLVSFYNNEISEKSEIFDDQFSVERPDGSNFTLKIRSTKLEDSAMYFCASSEHEAGVVTGELFFGEGSRLTVL.

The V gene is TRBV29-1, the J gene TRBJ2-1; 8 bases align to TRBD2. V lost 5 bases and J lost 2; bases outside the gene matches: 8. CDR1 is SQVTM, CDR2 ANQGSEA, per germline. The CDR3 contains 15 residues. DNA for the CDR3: TGCAGCGTTCCCAATCCGGGGGGGGCCTACAATGAGCAGTTCTTC. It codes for CSVPNPGGAYNEQFF.

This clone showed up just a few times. The CDR3 bases are TGTGCCAGCTCACCCCGACAGGGGTTTTACACTGAAGCTTTCTTT. Amino acids: CASSPRQGFYTEAFF. The chain is built from TRBV18 and TRBJ1-1; 8 bases line up with TRBD1. This CDR3 is built from 15 residues. V lost 3 bases, J lost 3 bases, and 6 bases stayed unmatched. Germline V gene sequence: CDR1 KGHSH, CDR2 LQKENI. The full variable domain, rest sourced from reference TRBV18 and TRBJ1-1, is NAGVMQNPRHLVRRRGQEARLRCSPMKGHSHVYWYRQLPEEGLKFMVYLQKENIIDESGMPKERFSAEFPKEGPSILRIQQVVRGDSAAYFCASSPRQGFYTEAFFGQGTRLTVV.

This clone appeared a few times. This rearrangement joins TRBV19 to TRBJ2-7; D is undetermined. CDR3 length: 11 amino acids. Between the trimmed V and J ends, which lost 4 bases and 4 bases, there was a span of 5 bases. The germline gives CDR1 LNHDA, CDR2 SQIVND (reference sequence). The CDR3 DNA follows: TGTGCCAGTAGTAACAGATACGAGCAGTACTTC. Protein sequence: CASSNRYEQYF.

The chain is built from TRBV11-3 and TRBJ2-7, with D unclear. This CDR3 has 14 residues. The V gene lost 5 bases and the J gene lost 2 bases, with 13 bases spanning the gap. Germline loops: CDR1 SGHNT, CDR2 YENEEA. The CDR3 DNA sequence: TGTGCCAGCAGCACCGCAGGCAACCCCTACGAGCAGTACTTC. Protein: CASSTAGNPYEQYF.

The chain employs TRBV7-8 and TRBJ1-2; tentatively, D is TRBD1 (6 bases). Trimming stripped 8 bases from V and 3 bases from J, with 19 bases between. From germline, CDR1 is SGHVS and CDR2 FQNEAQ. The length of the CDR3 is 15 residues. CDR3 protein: CASSIRARGDYGYTF. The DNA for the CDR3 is TGTGCCAGCTCAATTCGAGCCAGGGGCGACTATGGCTACACCTTC.

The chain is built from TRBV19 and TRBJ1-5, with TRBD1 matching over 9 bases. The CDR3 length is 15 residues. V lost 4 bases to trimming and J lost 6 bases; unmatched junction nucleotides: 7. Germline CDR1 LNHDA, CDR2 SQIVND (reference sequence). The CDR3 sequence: CASSTQGQGSQPQHF. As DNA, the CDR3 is TGTGCCAGTAGTACCCAGGGACAGGGCAGTCAGCCCCAGCATTTT.

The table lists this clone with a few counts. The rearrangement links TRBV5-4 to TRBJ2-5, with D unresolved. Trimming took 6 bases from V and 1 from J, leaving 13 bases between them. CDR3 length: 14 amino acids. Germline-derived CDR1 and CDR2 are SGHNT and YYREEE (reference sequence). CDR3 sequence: CASKREEIQETQYF. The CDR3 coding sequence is TGTGCCAGCAAAAGAGAAGAAATCCAAGAGACCCAGTACTTC.

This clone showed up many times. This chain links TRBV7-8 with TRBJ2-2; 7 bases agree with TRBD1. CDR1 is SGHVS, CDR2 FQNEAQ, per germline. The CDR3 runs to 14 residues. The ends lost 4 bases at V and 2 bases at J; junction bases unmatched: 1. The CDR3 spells CASSWTGNTGELFF. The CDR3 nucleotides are TGTGCCAGCAGCTGGACAGGCAACACCGGGGAGCTGTTTTTT.

The CDR3 DNA reads as TGTGCCAGCAGCTTGGGAGCGGGGGGGCCGACCGGGGAGCTGTTTTTT. Translating gives CASSLGAGGPTGELFF. The chain uses TRBV5-8 and TRBJ2-2, with 10 bases fitting TRBD2. This CDR3 region has 16 residues. Germline CDR1 is SGHTS and CDR2 is YDEGEE. The J segment lost 5 bases and the V segment lost 0 bases, leaving 4 bases of the junction unmatched.

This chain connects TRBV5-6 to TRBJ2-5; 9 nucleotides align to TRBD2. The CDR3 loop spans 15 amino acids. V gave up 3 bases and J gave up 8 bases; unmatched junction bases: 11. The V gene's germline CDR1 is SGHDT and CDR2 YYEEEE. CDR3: CASSSRLADKRTQYF. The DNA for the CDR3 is TGTGCCAGCAGCTCCAGACTAGCGGATAAGAGAACCCAGTACTTC.

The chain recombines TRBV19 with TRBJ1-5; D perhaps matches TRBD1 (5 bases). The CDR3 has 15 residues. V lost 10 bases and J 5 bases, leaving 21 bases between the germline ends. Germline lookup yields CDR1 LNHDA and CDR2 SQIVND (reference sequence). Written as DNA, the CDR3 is TGTGCCACTACCCCTCAGGGTACCCTCGATCAGCCCCAGCATTTT. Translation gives CATTPQGTLDQPQHF.

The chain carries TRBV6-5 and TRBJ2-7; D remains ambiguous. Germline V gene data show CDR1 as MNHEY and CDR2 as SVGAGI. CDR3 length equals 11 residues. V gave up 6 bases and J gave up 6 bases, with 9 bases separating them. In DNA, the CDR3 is TGTGCCAGCAGAACCCTATCCGAGCAGTACTTC. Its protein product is CASRTLSEQYF.

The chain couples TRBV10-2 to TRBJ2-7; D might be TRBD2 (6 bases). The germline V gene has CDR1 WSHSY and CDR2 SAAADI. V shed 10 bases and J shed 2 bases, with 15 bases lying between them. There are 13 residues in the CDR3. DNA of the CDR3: TGCGCCAACCCCCGGGACTGCACCTACGAGCAGTACTTC. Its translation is CANPRDCTYEQYF.

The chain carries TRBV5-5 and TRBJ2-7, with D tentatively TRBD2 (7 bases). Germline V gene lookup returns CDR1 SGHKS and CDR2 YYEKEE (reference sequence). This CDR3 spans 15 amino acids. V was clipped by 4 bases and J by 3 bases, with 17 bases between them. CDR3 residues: CASSQGGAELYEQYF. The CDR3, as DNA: TGTGCCAGCAGCCAAGGGGGGGCAGAACTCTACGAGCAGTACTTC. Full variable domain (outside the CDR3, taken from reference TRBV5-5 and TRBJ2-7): DAGVTQSPTHLIKTRGQQVTLRCSPISGHKSVSWYQQVLGQGPQFIFQYYEKEERGRGNFPDRFSARQFPNYSSELNVNALLLGDSALYLCASSQGGAELYEQYFGPGTRLTVT.

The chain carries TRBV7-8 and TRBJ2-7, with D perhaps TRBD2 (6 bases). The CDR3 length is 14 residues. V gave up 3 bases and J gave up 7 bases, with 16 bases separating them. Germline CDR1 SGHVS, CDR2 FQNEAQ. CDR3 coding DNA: TGTGCCAGCAGCTTGCTTTCGGGAGCTGGTGAGCAGTACTTC. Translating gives CASSLLSGAGEQYF.

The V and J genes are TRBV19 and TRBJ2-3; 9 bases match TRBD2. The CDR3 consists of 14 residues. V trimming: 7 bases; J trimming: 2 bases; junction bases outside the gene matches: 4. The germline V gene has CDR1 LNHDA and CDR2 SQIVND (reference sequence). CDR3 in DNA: TGTGCCAGTAATAAGCGGGGGGACACAGATACGCAGTATTTT. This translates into CASNKRGDTDTQYF.

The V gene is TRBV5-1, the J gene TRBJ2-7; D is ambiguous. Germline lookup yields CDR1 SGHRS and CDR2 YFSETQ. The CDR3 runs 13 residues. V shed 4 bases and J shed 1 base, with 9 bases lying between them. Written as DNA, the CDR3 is TGCGCCAGCAGCCCTCGAGCTTCCTACGAGCAGTACTTC. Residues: CASSPRASYEQYF.

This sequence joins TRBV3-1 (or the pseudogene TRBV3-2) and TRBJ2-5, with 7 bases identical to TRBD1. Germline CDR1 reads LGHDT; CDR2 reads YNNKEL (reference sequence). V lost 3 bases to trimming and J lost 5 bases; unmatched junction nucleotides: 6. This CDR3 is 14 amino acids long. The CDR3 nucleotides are TGTGCCAGCAGCCAGGGGACAGTCCAGGAGACCCAGTACTTC. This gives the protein CASSQGTVQETQYF.

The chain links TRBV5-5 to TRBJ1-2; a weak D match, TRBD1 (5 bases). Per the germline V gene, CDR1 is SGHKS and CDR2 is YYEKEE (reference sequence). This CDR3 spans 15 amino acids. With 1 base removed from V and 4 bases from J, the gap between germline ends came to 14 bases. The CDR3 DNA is TGTGCCAGCAGCTTGTACGCCGGCAGGGCCTATGGCTACACCTTC. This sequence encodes CASSLYAGRAYGYTF.